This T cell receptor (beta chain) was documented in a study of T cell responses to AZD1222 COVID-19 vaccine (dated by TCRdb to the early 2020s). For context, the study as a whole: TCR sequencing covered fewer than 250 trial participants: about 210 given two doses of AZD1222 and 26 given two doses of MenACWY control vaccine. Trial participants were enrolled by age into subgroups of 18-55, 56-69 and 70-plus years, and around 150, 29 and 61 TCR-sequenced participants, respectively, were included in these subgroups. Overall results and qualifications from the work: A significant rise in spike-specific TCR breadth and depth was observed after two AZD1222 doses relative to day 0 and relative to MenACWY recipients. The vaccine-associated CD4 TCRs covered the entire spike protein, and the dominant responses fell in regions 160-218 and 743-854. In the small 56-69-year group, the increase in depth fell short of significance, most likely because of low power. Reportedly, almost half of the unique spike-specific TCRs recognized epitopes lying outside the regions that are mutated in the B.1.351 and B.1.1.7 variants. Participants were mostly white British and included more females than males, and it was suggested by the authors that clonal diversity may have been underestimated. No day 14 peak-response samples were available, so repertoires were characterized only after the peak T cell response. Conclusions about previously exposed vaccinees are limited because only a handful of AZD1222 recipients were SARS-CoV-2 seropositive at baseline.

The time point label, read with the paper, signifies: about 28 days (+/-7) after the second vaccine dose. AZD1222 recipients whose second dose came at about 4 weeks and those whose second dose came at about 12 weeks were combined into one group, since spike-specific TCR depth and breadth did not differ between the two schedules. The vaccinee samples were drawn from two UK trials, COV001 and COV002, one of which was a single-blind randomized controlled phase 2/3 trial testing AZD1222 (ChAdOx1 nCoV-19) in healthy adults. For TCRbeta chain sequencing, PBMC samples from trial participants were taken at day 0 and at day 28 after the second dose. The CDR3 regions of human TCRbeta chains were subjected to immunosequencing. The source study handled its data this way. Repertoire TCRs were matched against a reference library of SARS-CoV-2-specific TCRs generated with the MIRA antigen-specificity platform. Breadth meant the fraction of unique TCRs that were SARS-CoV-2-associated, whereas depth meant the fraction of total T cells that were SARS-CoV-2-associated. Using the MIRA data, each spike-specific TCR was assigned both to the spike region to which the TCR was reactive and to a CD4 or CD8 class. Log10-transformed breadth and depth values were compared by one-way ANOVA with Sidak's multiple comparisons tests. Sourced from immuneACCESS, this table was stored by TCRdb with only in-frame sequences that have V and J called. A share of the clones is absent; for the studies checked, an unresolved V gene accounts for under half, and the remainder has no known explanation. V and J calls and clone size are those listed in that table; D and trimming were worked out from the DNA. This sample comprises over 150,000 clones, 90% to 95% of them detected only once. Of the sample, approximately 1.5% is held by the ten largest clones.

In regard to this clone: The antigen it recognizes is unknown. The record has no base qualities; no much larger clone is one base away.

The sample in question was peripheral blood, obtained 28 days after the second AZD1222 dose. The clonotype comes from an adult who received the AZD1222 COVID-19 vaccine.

CDR3 region: CASSQTTAVNTEAFF. DNA sequence: TGTGCCAGCAGTCAGACGACAGCCGTGAACACTGAAGCTTTCTTT. The receptor chain draws on TRBV2 and TRBJ1-1; the D gene is perhaps TRBD1, on 5 matching bases. Measured from the cysteine to the phenylalanine, the CDR3 is 15 residues long. Only the CDR3 part of the read is kept: 45 bases, read in frame from the first base. Sequences SNHLY (CDR1) and FYNNEI (CDR2) are obtained from the germline V gene. Deletion took 5 bases off V and 0 bases off J, with a span of 13 bases between the germline ends.